Listed here are 20 T cell receptor beta chains from one sample, sequenced in a study of T cell repertoires in cytomegalovirus infection. These receptors have no known antigen. TCRdb analysed the reads with MiXCR anew, one entry per CDR3 protein. The sample lists about half a million distinct CDR3 sequences; roughly 34% were seen once. Sequenced material: cultured PBMCs, taken from culture after CMV antigen stimulation. The receptor set was obtained from a human donor in good health (CMV status not recorded). Some clones in this sample may be carry-over from other donors' samples.

This clonotype occurred many times. The CDR3 is CASSTRQGENTEAFF. In DNA, the CDR3 is TGTGCCAGCAGCACTCGACAGGGGGAGAACACTGAAGCTTTCTTT. The chain carries TRBV7-9 and TRBJ1-1; 9 nucleotides match TRBD1. Trimming removed 5 bases from V and 1 base from J; junction bases left unmatched: 5. CDR1 is SEHNR, CDR2 FQNEAQ, per germline (reference sequence). CDR3 size: 15 residues.

This clonotype was found a few times. The genes are TRBV5-1 and TRBJ2-3; weak D call: TRBD2 (5 bases). V lost 0 bases, J lost 7 bases, and 15 bases lay in between. This CDR3 is 15 amino acids long. Germline V CDR1 and CDR2: SGHRS, YFSETQ. The CDR3 nucleotides read TGCGCCAGCAGCTTGGCGGGAAGCCGGGAACATACGCAGTATTTT. Translated, it gives CASSLAGSREHTQYF. The full variable domain, in which reference TRBV5-1 and TRBJ2-3 provide the parts outside the CDR3, is KAGVTQTPRYLIKTRGQQVTLSCSPISGHRSVSWYQQTPGQGLQFLFEYFSETQRNKGNFPGRFSGRQFSNSRSEMNVSTLELGDSALYLCASSLAGSREHTQYFGPGTRLTVL.

This clonotype has a handful of counts. The chain joins TRBV25-1 to TRBJ2-7; TRBD1 matches 8 bases. CDR1 MGHDK and CDR2 SYGVNS come from the germline V gene. CDR3 size: 15 residues. Unmatched junction bases numbered 6, after V lost 1 base and J lost 4 bases. This chain's CDR3 is CASSESRQGAYEQYF. For the CDR3, the DNA is TGTGCCAGCAGTGAATCGAGGCAGGGGGCGTACGAGCAGTACTTC.

The gene calls are TRBV20-1 and TRBJ2-2, with TRBD2 identical over 12 bases. CDR1 is DFQATT, CDR2 SNEGSKA, per germline (reference sequence). This CDR3 region has 14 residues. V trimming: 4 bases; J trimming: 7 bases; junction bases outside the gene matches: 4. CDR3 nucleotides: TGCAGTGCTACTAGCGGGAGGGCGGTCGGGGAGCTGTTTTTT. Its translation is CSATSGRAVGELFF.

This clonotype has just a few counts. Here the CDR3 DNA reads TGTGCCAGCGGGCGTAGCACAGATACGCAGTATTTT. Protein sequence: CASGRSTDTQYF. The gene calls are TRBV6-1 and TRBJ2-3; D not certain. Per germline, CDR1 MNHNS and CDR2 SASEGT. The CDR3 sequence is 12 residues long. V dropped 8 bases and J dropped 0 bases, with 6 bases sitting between them.

The rearrangement joins TRBV7-2 to TRBJ2-5; 7 nucleotides agree with TRBD2. J was trimmed by 7 bases and V by 5 bases; bases with no gene match: 16. Per the germline V gene, CDR1 is SGHTA and CDR2 is FQGNSA. The CDR3 has 16 amino acids. The CDR3, as DNA: TGTGCCAGCAGCCGAGGGGCTAGCGGATCGTTTGGGACCCAGTACTTC. It encodes CASSRGASGSFGTQYF.

This chain joins TRBV6-2 or TRBV6-3 and TRBJ2-2; 14 bases line up with TRBD2. Germline V gives CDR1 MNHEY, CDR2 SVGEGT. The CDR3 sequence is 19 residues long. With 6 bases clipped from V and 4 bases from J, the junction kept 13 bases outside the gene matches. The CDR3 DNA reads as TGTGCCAGCAGCTCCGTGGGGACTAGCGGGAGTCGGAGCACCGGGGAGCTGTTTTTT. This gives the protein CASSSVGTSGSRSTGELFF.

The chain carries TRBV28 and TRBJ2-4, with 11 bases fitting TRBD2. With V trimmed by 7 bases and J by 3 bases, 8 bases remained unmatched. The CDR3 consists of 16 residues. Germline loops: CDR1 MDHEN, CDR2 SYDVKM. DNA for the CDR3: TGTGCCAGCACCGGGGGTAGCGGGAGGGGCAAAAACATTCAGTACTTC. It is translated as CASTGGSGRGKNIQYF.

This rearrangement joins TRBV18 to TRBJ2-5; D is perhaps TRBD1 or TRBD2 (5 bases each). Germline values: CDR1 KGHSH, CDR2 LQKENI. The CDR3 runs 15 residues. V was shortened by 3 bases and J by 5 bases, with 16 bases between the two germline ends. The CDR3 DNA reads TGTGCCAGCTCACCCACCCCCAAAGGGACCGAGACCCAGTACTTC. This translates into CASSPTPKGTETQYF.

The CDR3 sequence is CASSGRLAGAQETQYF. CDR3 DNA: TGTGCCAGCAGCGGCCGACTAGCGGGAGCTCAAGAGACCCAGTACTTC. The rearrangement joins TRBV9 to TRBJ2-5; 12 bases align to TRBD2. The CDR3 is 16 residues long. Losses at the gene ends were 3 bases for V and 2 bases for J; bases not matched to a gene: 5. Germline CDR1 SGDLS, CDR2 YYNGEE.

The V and J genes are TRBV5-6 and TRBJ2-2; D possibly matches TRBD1 or TRBD2 (5 bases each). The V and J ends lost 3 bases and 7 bases respectively, with 16 bases between them. Per the germline V gene, CDR1 is SGHDT and CDR2 is YYEEEE. This CDR3 region has 15 residues. CDR3 sequence reads: CASSWGTEQVGELFF. CDR3 coding DNA: TGTGCCAGCAGCTGGGGGACCGAGCAGGTCGGGGAGCTGTTTTTT.

The chain links TRBV5-6 to TRBJ1-1, with D tentatively TRBD1 (5 bases). The germline V gene has CDR1 SGHDT and CDR2 YYEEEE. Between the trimmed V and J ends, which lost 2 bases and 6 bases, there was a span of 11 bases. The CDR3 totals 13 residues. The chain's CDR3 is CASSFGHPAEAFF. As DNA, the CDR3 is TGTGCCAGCAGCTTTGGACACCCCGCTGAAGCTTTCTTT.

This clonotype was observed a handful of times. This chain links TRBV7-2 with TRBJ1-1, with D possibly being TRBD1 (5 bases). Trimming pared 1 base from V and 8 bases from J, leaving 8 bases between. The germline V gene encodes CDR1 SGHTA and CDR2 FQGNSA. The CDR3 totals 12 residues. CDR3 bases: TGTGCCAGCAGCTTAGTCAACAGGGAAGCTTTCTTT. Its protein product is CASSLVNREAFF. The full variable domain, its missing parts supplied by reference TRBV7-2 and TRBJ1-1, is GAGVSQSPSNKVTEKGKDVELRCDPISGHTALYWYRQSLGQGLEFLIYFQGNSAPDKSGLPSDRFSAERTGGSVSTLTIQRTQQEDSAVYLCASSLVNREAFFGQGTRLTVV.

The chain carries TRBV28 and TRBJ1-4; D might be TRBD1 (5 bases). This CDR3 is built from 15 residues. Germline lookup yields CDR1 MDHEN and CDR2 SYDVKM. V lost 4 bases and J lost 2, with 11 bases in between. In nucleotides, the CDR3 is TGTGCCAGCAGTTACGAGGGGCGGACTAATGAAAAACTGTTTTTT. Encoded protein: CASSYEGRTNEKLFF.

This clonotype has only a few counts. This rearrangement joins TRBV6-2 or TRBV6-3 to TRBJ1-2, with 10 bases fitting TRBD1. CDR1 is MNHEY and CDR2 is SVGEGT in the germline V gene. The CDR3 sequence is 16 residues long. J gave up 6 bases and V 9 bases, and 16 bases lay outside the gene matches. CDR3: CASRPGTGTGVDGYTF. The CDR3 DNA reads TGTGCCAGTCGACCCGGGACCGGGACAGGGGTGGATGGCTACACCTTC.

The CDR3 spells CASSPGSSTNEKLFF. CDR3 bases: TGCGCCAGCAGCCCTGGAAGCTCAACTAATGAAAAACTGTTTTTT. The V gene is TRBV4-3, the J gene TRBJ1-4, with D unresolved. The germline CDR1 and CDR2 sequences are LGHNA and YSLEER. The CDR3 contains 15 residues. The ends were cut back, 4 bases at V and 0 bases at J, with 9 bases in the middle.

This clonotype has more than one count but fewer than ten. V usage is TRBV4-1 and J usage is TRBJ2-1, with D possibly TRBD2 on 5 matching bases. V shed 3 bases and J shed 0 bases, with 18 bases lying between them. The CDR3 length is 18 residues. CDR1 and CDR2 from the germline V gene are MGHRA and YSYEKL. CDR3: CASSHRKSSPSSYNEQFF. DNA of the CDR3: TGCGCCAGCAGCCACCGGAAATCTAGCCCTAGCTCCTACAATGAGCAGTTCTTC.

CDR3 DNA sequence: TGTGCCAGCAGTTATGGGCCTGGGGCCAACGTCCTGACTTTC. Its translation is CASSYGPGANVLTF. The genes are TRBV6-5 and TRBJ2-6; D not certain. The ends were cut back, 3 bases at V and 2 bases at J, with 5 bases in the middle. The length of the CDR3 is 14 residues. CDR1 and CDR2 from the germline V gene are MNHEY and SVGAGI.

This clonotype has at least ten counts. This chain uses TRBV20-1 with TRBJ1-2; TRBD1 matches 9 bases. The germline gives CDR1 DFQATT, CDR2 SNEGSKA (reference sequence). This CDR3 is built from 13 residues. V shed 6 bases and J 6 bases; nucleotides not matched to a gene: 8. CDR3 sequence (DNA): TGCAGTGCCGTTTGGGACAGGGTGGATGGCTACACCTTC. This gives the protein CSAVWDRVDGYTF.

This clonotype was recorded many times. This chain connects TRBV28 to TRBJ2-7; possible D gene TRBD1, 6 bases. This CDR3 is built from 14 residues. V shed 5 bases and J shed 2 bases, with 13 bases lying between them. The germline CDR1 and CDR2 sequences are MDHEN and SYDVKM. For the CDR3, the DNA is TGTGCCAGCAGTCGCCGGACAGCCCCCTACGAGCAGTACGTC. Protein product: CASSRRTAPYEQYV.